The present entry profiles one T cell receptor beta chain with its context. The entry originates in a study of blood T cell repertoires in COVID-19. Background on the study: Sites across the United States, Italy and Spain contributed samples from acute and convalescent COVID-19. From T cells, B-cell-depleted T cells, or PBMCs came the material, which was cDNA or gDNA.

CDR3 size: 18 residues. The germline V gene encodes CDR1 SGHRS and CDR2 YFSETQ. Losses at the gene ends were 4 bases for V and 6 bases for J; bases not matched to a gene: 14. In the original analysis: Amplification from reference gene primers served as the basis for estimated nucleated cell counts. Sequencing used immunoSEQ multiplex PCR; TCRdb keeps in-frame clones, though not all of them. V, J and clone size were drawn from that table, and D and trimming were deduced from the DNA. The repertoire holds 100,000 or so clones, with 91% as singletons. The sequence derives from a man in his fifties with acute or convalescent COVID-19. Input material: peripheral blood. V usage is TRBV5-1 and J usage is TRBJ1-6, with 9 bases that match TRBD1. The CDR3 protein is CASSGSYGTGKGNSPLHF. The DNA for the CDR3 is TGCGCCAGCAGCGGGTCGTATGGGACAGGGAAAGGTAATTCACCCCTCCACTTT.